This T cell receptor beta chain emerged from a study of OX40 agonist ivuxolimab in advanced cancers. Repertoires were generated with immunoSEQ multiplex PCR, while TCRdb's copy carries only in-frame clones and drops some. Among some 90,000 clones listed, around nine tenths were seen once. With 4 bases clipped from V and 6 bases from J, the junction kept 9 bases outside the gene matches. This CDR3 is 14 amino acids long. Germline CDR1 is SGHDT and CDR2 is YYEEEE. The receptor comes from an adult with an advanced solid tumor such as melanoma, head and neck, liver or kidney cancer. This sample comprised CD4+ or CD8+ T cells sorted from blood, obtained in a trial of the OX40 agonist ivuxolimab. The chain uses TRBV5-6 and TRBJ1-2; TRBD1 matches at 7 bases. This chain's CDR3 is CASSLKQGSHGYTF. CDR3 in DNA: TGTGCCAGCAGCCTCAAACAGGGGAGTCATGGCTACACCTTC.